This TCR beta chain appears in the sequencing data of a study of T cell responses to AZD1222 COVID-19 vaccine. This clone was picked up one time. Libraries were prepared by immunoSEQ multiplex PCR; TCRdb keeps only in-frame clonotypes and omits some of them. The repertoire holds under 150,000 clones, under 95% seen once, with approximately 2.6% in the top ten. This specimen was peripheral blood, taken on day 0 of AZD1222 vaccination. The receptor was isolated from an adult in good health.

CDR3 bases: TGTGCCACCAAAGCTACGCGGGACCTGATTCGAAACACCATATATTTT. Its translation: CATKATRDLIRNTIYF. The rearrangement joins TRBV28 to TRBJ1-3; D perhaps matches TRBD1 (5 bases). The CDR3 extends over 16 amino acids. Germline V lookup: CDR1 MDHEN, CDR2 SYDVKM. V lost 10 bases and J lost 5, with 24 bases in between.